The present T cell receptor (beta chain) was sequenced within a study of shared clonotypes between healthy human individuals. The wider study: Serving as donors were a couple of women and a few men, whose ages spanned 18 to 49.

Germline CDR1 MDHEN, CDR2 SYDVKM. Germline trimming cut 6 bases from V and 7 bases from J; bases unmatched to any gene: 5. The CDR3 has 12 amino acids. A remark on this clone: Antigen specificity is unknown.

Study-wide points: The low donor count limited represented genetic and exposure-history diversity. Across subsets, estimated richness was generally greater for naive than for memory populations.

This table comes from immunoSEQ multiplex PCR, and its TCRdb copy is limited to in-frame clones, with some not included. The sample shows some 580,000 clones, 98% of them seen only once. CD8 cells regarded as naive lacked CD45RO, were positively chosen for CCR7, and omitted terminally differentiated effector memory CD45RA+ cells. Every donor was a Caucasian adult from Nashville, Tennessee. The sample was naive CD8+ T cells sorted from blood. This receptor was obtained from a man between 25 and 39 years old in good health. The V and J genes are TRBV28 and TRBJ1-2; 7 bases are shared with TRBD1. As DNA, the CDR3 is TGTGCCAGCAGGAGGGGGCGTCGTGGCTACACCTTC. Translated: CASRRGRRGYTF.